This T cell receptor (beta chain) was captured in a study of early T cells in non-severe SARS-CoV-2 infection. This clonotype was seen repeatedly, ten times or more. In TCRdb, the 5' RACE reads were re-called with MiXCR into one record per CDR3 protein. The sample lists tens of thousands of distinct CDR3 sequences; roughly 12% were seen once. This CDR3 comprises 14 residues. Germline CDR1 MNHEY, CDR2 SMNVEV (reference sequence). V lost 6 bases and J 5 bases, leaving 15 bases between the germline ends. This chain links TRBV27 with TRBJ2-3, with a weak D call TRBD2 (5 bases). This TCR derives from an adult who was a healthcare worker with PCR-confirmed SARS-CoV-2 infection or an uninfected control (not recorded which). Sequenced material: whole blood. The CDR3 DNA follows: TGTGCCAGCAGAGCTCAGAGAGGGAGAGATACGCAGTATTTT. This encodes CASRAQRGRDTQYF.